The 20 T cell receptor beta chains reported below all come from one sample, sequenced in a study of cytomegalovirus exposure and HLA in healthy donors. Amplification used 60 Vbeta primers and 13 Jbeta primers. Sequencing was performed with immunoSEQ multiplex PCR; in TCRdb, only in-frame clones are kept and a portion is missing. The table includes 160,000 or so clones, 80% detected once. Material: PBMCs. The receptors here all came from a man in his thirties or forties in good health and CMV-seronegative.

The chain combines TRBV28 with TRBJ1-2; D remains unclear. The germline CDR1 and CDR2 sequences are MDHEN and SYDVKM. The V gene lost 3 bases and the J gene lost 8 bases, with 13 bases spanning the gap. This CDR3 region has 13 residues. The CDR3 loop reads CASSLAATRGYTF. The CDR3 bases are TGTGCCAGCAGTTTGGCTGCCACCAGAGGCTACACCTTC.

V gene TRBV28 combines with J gene TRBJ1-2; D ambiguous. Germline CDR1 reads MDHEN; CDR2 reads SYDVKM. CDR3 length: 14 amino acids. V was shortened by 3 bases and J by 2 bases, with 10 bases between the two germline ends. The CDR3 region has the DNA TGTGCCAGCAGTTTCCAGGCGACAAACTATGGCTACACCTTC. Protein product: CASSFQATNYGYTF.

V usage is TRBV18 and J usage is TRBJ2-1; D is unclear. V lost 3 bases, J lost 12 bases, and 15 bases lay in between. Looked up from germline, CDR1 is KGHSH and CDR2 is LQKENI. CDR3 length equals 13 residues. CDR3 nucleotides: TGTGCCAGCTCACCGATTAGGAGAACGTTGCAGTTCTTC. It encodes CASSPIRRTLQFF. Together with reference TRBV18 and TRBJ2-1, the CDR3 gives the full variable domain: NAGVMQNPRHLVRRRGQEARLRCSPMKGHSHVYWYRQLPEEGLKFMVYLQKENIIDESGMPKERFSAEFPKEGPSILRIQQVVRGDSAAYFCASSPIRRTLQFFGPGTRLTVL.

This sequence joins TRBV7-2 and TRBJ2-1, with 7 bases fitting TRBD2. Germline assignment: CDR1 SGHTA and CDR2 FQGNSA. The junction had 4 bases not matched to a gene; V was cut back by 3 bases and J by 5 bases. This CDR3 spans 14 amino acids. The CDR3 protein is CASSLRDYNNEQFF. CDR3 bases: TGTGCCAGCAGCTTGAGGGACTATAACAATGAGCAGTTCTTC.

The chain is built from TRBV7-9 and TRBJ1-2; possibly TRBD1 for D (5 bases). The germline V gene encodes CDR1 SEHNR and CDR2 FQNEAQ (reference sequence). The CDR3 runs to 13 residues. Trimming removed 0 bases at V and 8 bases at J, with 10 bases between. DNA of the CDR3: TGTGCCAGCAGCTTAGCAGGGGAGGACGGCTACACCTTC. As protein: CASSLAGEDGYTF.

This chain joins TRBV29-1 and TRBJ1-1; no clear D. The CDR3 has 15 residues. Per the germline V gene, CDR1 is SQVTM and CDR2 is ANQGSEA. Trimming removed 3 bases at V and 0 bases at J, with 14 bases between. CDR3 sequence (DNA): TGCAGCGTTGACTGGCTAGGAGGTATGAACACTGAAGCTTTCTTT. Residues: CSVDWLGGMNTEAFF.

This clone was counted once. In DNA form, the CDR3 reads TGTGCCAGCAGCTTAGCCCCCCGACTACAAGAGACCCAGTACTTC. Translation: CASSLAPRLQETQYF. J is TRBJ2-5 and V is TRBV7-9; tentative D call: TRBD2 (5 bases). The CDR3 contains 15 residues. Germline assignment: CDR1 SEHNR and CDR2 FQNEAQ (reference sequence). V dropped 0 bases and J dropped 2 bases, with 10 bases sitting between them. The whole variable domain, remainder taken from reference TRBV7-9 and TRBJ2-5, is DTGVSQNPRHKITKRGQNVTFRCDPISEHNRLYWYRQTLGQGPEFLTYFQNEAQLEKSRLLSDRFSAERPKGSFSTLEIQRTEQGDSAMYLCASSLAPRLQETQYFGPGTRLLVL.

This clone was recorded a few times. This chain uses TRBV7-6 with TRBJ2-5, with 7 bases matching TRBD1. The J segment lost 5 bases and the V segment lost 1 base, leaving 10 bases of the junction unmatched. CDR3 length: 16 amino acids. Germline values: CDR1 SGHVS, CDR2 FNYEAQ. CDR3 protein: CASSLDPRGLLETQYF. CDR3 sequence (DNA): TGTGCCAGCAGCTTAGATCCCAGGGGGTTGTTGGAGACCCAGTACTTC. The full variable domain, completed using reference TRBV7-6 and TRBJ2-5, is GAGVSQSPRYKVTKRGQDVALRCDPISGHVSLYWYRQALGQGPEFLTYFNYEAQQDKSGLPNDRFSAERPEGSISTLTIQRTEQRDSAMYRCASSLDPRGLLETQYFGPGTRLLVL.

The chain couples TRBV11-2 to TRBJ1-1; 9 nucleotides match TRBD1. The CDR3 has 15 residues. Germline V gene sequence: CDR1 SGHAT, CDR2 FQNNGV. With 2 bases clipped from V and 6 bases from J, the junction kept 7 bases outside the gene matches. CDR3 loop: CASSLNGDRVSEAFF. CDR3 DNA sequence: TGTGCCAGCAGCTTAAATGGGGACAGGGTCTCTGAAGCTTTCTTT.

This clone is a singleton in its sample. The genes are TRBV19 and TRBJ2-5; a weak D match, TRBD1 (8 bases). Deletions cut 4 bases from V and 5 bases from J, with 20 bases between. The CDR3 has 16 amino acids. Germline CDR1 and CDR2: LNHDA and SQIVND (reference sequence). The CDR3 sequence: CASSSLTGGEVETQYF. Written as DNA, the CDR3 is TGTGCCAGTAGTAGCTTAACAGGGGGGGAAGTGGAGACCCAGTACTTC.

The chain combines TRBV2 with TRBJ1-6, with 7 bases that match TRBD1. Losses at the gene ends were 6 bases for V and 10 bases for J; bases not matched to a gene: 6. The CDR3 totals 13 residues. CDR1 is SNHLY and CDR2 is FYNNEI in the germline V gene. The CDR3 region is CASSRDSFSPLHF. The CDR3 bases are TGTGCCAGCAGCCGGGACAGTTTCTCACCCCTCCACTTT.

V is TRBV29-1 and J is TRBJ1-1; 7 nucleotides line up with TRBD1. Germline V gene sequence: CDR1 SQVTM, CDR2 ANQGSEA. This CDR3 spans 12 amino acids. The ends lost 5 bases at V and 10 bases at J; junction bases unmatched: 10. CDR3 in amino acids: CSVSSTGWRAFF. The CDR3 nucleotides read TGCAGCGTTAGCTCGACAGGGTGGAGAGCTTTCTTT.

Only a few counts were recorded for this clone. The chain couples TRBV6-1 to TRBJ1-5; maybe TRBD1 (6 bases). The CDR3 extends over 14 amino acids. Germline CDR1 reads MNHNS; CDR2 reads SASEGT. V was cut by 4 bases and J by 6 bases, with 13 bases left in between. The CDR3 sequence: CASSAGGAVQPQHF. CDR3 in DNA: TGTGCCAGCAGTGCGGGGGGCGCCGTTCAGCCCCAGCATTTT.

A single count supports this clone. This rearrangement joins TRBV19 to TRBJ2-7, with a tentative D call TRBD1 (6 bases). Germline V gives CDR1 LNHDA, CDR2 SQIVND (reference sequence). Trimming removed 10 bases at V and 6 bases at J, with 28 bases between. The CDR3 is made up of 16 amino acids. The CDR3 bases are TGTGCCACCAGTAGGCCGACAGGAATTGGGTCGTCCGAGCAGTACTTC. Its protein product is CATSRPTGIGSSEQYF.

The rearrangement links TRBV28 to TRBJ1-3, with 7 bases that match TRBD1. The J segment lost 4 bases and the V segment lost 2 bases, leaving 8 bases of the junction unmatched. This CDR3 contains 16 residues. From germline, CDR1 is MDHEN and CDR2 SYDVKM. The CDR3: CASSLDTRGSGNTIYF. The CDR3 bases are TGTGCCAGCAGTTTAGACACCAGGGGGTCGGGAAACACCATATATTTT.

The chain employs TRBV5-1 and TRBJ2-7; D may be TRBD1 (6 bases). V was shortened by 2 bases and J by 3 bases, with 12 bases between the two germline ends. The germline V gene encodes CDR1 SGHRS and CDR2 YFSETQ. This CDR3 has 14 residues. The CDR3 here is CASSFGVRGYEQYF. The CDR3 bases are TGCGCCAGCAGCTTCGGGGTCAGGGGCTACGAGCAGTACTTC. The full variable domain, its missing parts supplied by reference TRBV5-1 and TRBJ2-7, is KAGVTQTPRYLIKTRGQQVTLSCSPISGHRSVSWYQQTPGQGLQFLFEYFSETQRNKGNFPGRFSGRQFSNSRSEMNVSTLELGDSALYLCASSFGVRGYEQYFGPGTRLTVT.

This clone has just a few counts. The chain combines TRBV6-5 with TRBJ1-1; D is uncertain. The CDR3 is made up of 13 amino acids. Trimming removed 6 bases at V and 1 base at J, with 9 bases between. Germline assignment: CDR1 MNHEY and CDR2 SVGAGI. CDR3 protein: CASRREGNTEAFF. The CDR3 DNA sequence: TGTGCCAGCAGGCGAGAGGGGAACACTGAAGCTTTCTTT.

The DNA for the CDR3 is TGTGCCAGCAGCGTACAGGCGAGCTCTGGAAACACCATATATTTT. Its protein is CASSVQASSGNTIYF. The chain joins TRBV9 to TRBJ1-3; D uncertain. The CDR3 has 15 amino acids. Trimming left V 1 base short and J 0 bases short, with 8 bases between. The germline gives CDR1 SGDLS, CDR2 YYNGEE.

The chain couples TRBV10-3 to TRBJ2-1; 9 positions match TRBD2. J gave up 4 bases and V 1 base, and 2 bases lay outside the gene matches. CDR1 is ENHRY and CDR2 is SYGVKD in the germline V gene. There are 15 residues in the CDR3. The CDR3 is CAISELAGVYNEQFF. The CDR3 nucleotides read TGTGCCATCAGTGAGTTAGCGGGAGTGTACAATGAGCAGTTCTTC.

This sequence joins TRBV7-9 and TRBJ2-1; the D is unclear. V was cut by 5 bases and J by 5 bases, with 13 bases left in between. The length of the CDR3 is 14 residues. CDR1 SEHNR and CDR2 FQNEAQ come from the germline V gene (reference sequence). CDR3 DNA: TGTGCCAGCAGCCCACGAGCGCAGCACAATGAGCAGTTCTTC. Its protein product is CASSPRAQHNEQFF.